The TCR beta chain under discussion was sequenced for a study of T cell repertoires in cytomegalovirus infection. The germline V gene encodes CDR1 LNHNV and CDR2 YYDKDF (reference sequence). The CDR3 length is 12 residues. Notes on this clonotype: A read error may account for a junction end that differs from germline.

TCRdb recomputed calls from the reads with MiXCR, one row per CDR3 protein. The table records about 740,000 distinct CDR3 sequences, approximately 40% of them present only once. The receptor comes from a human donor in good health (CMV status not recorded). Some clones in this sample may be carry-over from other donors' samples. Sequences were obtained from PBMCs. The V and J genes are TRBV15 and TRBJ1-1; D possibly corresponds to TRBD1 (6 bases). The CDR3 here is CATSREGGSYVF. CDR3 nucleotide sequence: TGTGCCACCAGCAGGGAAGGGGGTTCTTATGTCTTT. Combining the CDR3 with reference TRBV15 and TRBJ1-1 gives the whole variable domain DAMVIQNPRYQVTQFGKPVTLSCSQTLNHNVMYWYQQKSSQAPKLLFHYYDKDFNNEADTPDNFQSRRPNTSFCFLDIRSPGLGDTAMYLCATSREGGSYVFGQGTRLTVV.